This T cell receptor (beta chain) was captured in a study of T cell responses to AZD1222 COVID-19 vaccine. Method: immunoSEQ multiplex PCR; TCRdb's copy keeps in-frame clones and lacks some. The repertoire consists of tens of thousands of clones, with 80% to 90% occurring once and the leading ten covering 11%. Both about-4-week and about-12-week second-dose recipients were combined. Germline V gene sequence: CDR1 LNHDA, CDR2 SQIVND (reference sequence). With 5 bases removed from V and 7 bases from J, the gap between germline ends came to 14 bases. The CDR3 is 14 amino acids. Findings and caveats of the study: Most donors were white British and more were female, and clonal diversity was possibly underestimated. Repertoires were collected only later (after the peak T cell response had occurred). Increased Spike-specific TCR breadth and depth were observed after two AZD1222 doses.

As concerns this clone: Its antigen remains unidentified.

The material sequenced was peripheral blood, taken 28 days after the second AZD1222 dose. This sequence originates from an adult who received the AZD1222 COVID-19 vaccine. The chain combines TRBV19 with TRBJ1-4; unclear D gene. The CDR3 DNA follows: TGTGCCAGTAGTCCCCCACCGGAGGGTGAAAAACTGTTTTTT. Protein sequence: CASSPPPEGEKLFF.